This T cell receptor (beta chain) was retrieved from a study of cytomegalovirus exposure and HLA in healthy donors. Study results and caveats: Sequencing likely caused a cluster of highly shared sequence variants. Data from an earlier analysis indicated that most TCR beta V segments were productive either about 87% or about 30% of the time. In vitro assays verified that a few CMV-associated chains recognized CMV antigens specifically. CMV serostatus was the sole immune exposure information available.

With 3 bases clipped from V and 4 bases from J, the junction kept 1 base outside the gene matches. The CDR3 has 16 amino acids. CDR1 and CDR2 from the germline V gene are SGHRS and YFSETQ. In the PCR, 60 Vbeta and 13 Jbeta primers were used. Clones were read by immunoSEQ multiplex PCR, and TCRdb kept only the in-frame ones, dropping some. The data contain approximately 220,000 clones, roughly 70% of them singletons. In its sample, this clone was seen a few times. Its antigen is as yet unknown. Sequencing was carried out using PBMCs. This chain uses TRBV5-1 with TRBJ2-1; 16 nucleotides align to TRBD2. This clonotype originated in a woman aged 25 to 39 in good health and CMV-seronegative. Here the CDR3 reads CASSSGLAGGYNEQFF. The CDR3 nucleotides read TGCGCCAGCAGCTCGGGACTAGCGGGAGGGTACAATGAGCAGTTCTTC.